This T cell receptor beta chain is drawn from a study of blood T cell repertoires in COVID-19 (dated by TCRdb to between 2020 and 2021). Study-wide context: Samples from collaborators originated in the United States, Italy and Spain and spanned both the acute and convalescent phases of COVID-19. The prospective study material was composed of cDNA or gDNA derived from T cells, B-cell-depleted T cells, or PBMCs. Subjects who had been exposed to COVID-19, were actively infected with it, or had recovered from it provided the deeply sampled blood TCRbeta repertoires that made up the dataset. The repertoires were released in a freely available public database intended as a resource for research on the immune response to SARS-CoV-2. The samples were drawn from the first 160 participants of the ongoing ImmuneRACE study and from roughly 1,300 subjects provided by 6 global collaborators. A de-identified subject ID, COVID-19 status, age in years and sex were almost always included in the sample metadata. Where HLA class I and class II types were available, the types were taken from metadata supplied by the sample provider, not from assay-based typing. Summary of the overall study and its limitations: Clinical and demographic metadata were provided uncurated, with the amount varying by source and participant.

A note on this clone: Its antigen remains unidentified. No base qualities exist here, and no much larger clone lies one base off it.

V is trimmed back by 4 bases and J by 0 bases, and the junction contains 14 bases that no gene match accounts for. Including the terminal cysteine and phenylalanine, the CDR3 comprises 19 residues. Only the CDR3 region is kept as DNA, spanning 57 bases read in frame from base 1. Looking up the germline V gene yields CDR1 SGHDN and CDR2 FVKESK. TCRbeta CDR3 regions were amplified from genomic DNA by means of the immunoSEQ Assay, a bias-controlled multiplex PCR. The authors processed their data as follows. The number of nucleated cells in each sample was estimated from the amplification of reference gene primers within the assay. Sequence reads were collapsed and filtered to measure the absolute abundance of every unique TCRbeta CDR3 rearrangement. For each sample, productive Simpson clonality was calculated as the square root of Simpson's diversity index across productive rearrangements. TCRdb limited this immuneACCESS table to in-frame rearrangements with V and J called. A share of clones is missing; checked studies link under half to unresolved V genes, and the rest is unexplained. V, J and clone size are those of that table, while D and trimming were read from the DNA. This sample gives some 190,000 clones in total; around 90% of them show up just once. The ten largest clones add up to about 4.5% of the sample.

The collaborating institutions used their own protocols to collect whole blood in K2EDTA tubes. For TCRbeta analysis, collaborators shipped samples in one of three forms: frozen whole blood, isolated PBMCs, or DNA extracted from either of those sample types. The chain uses TRBV14 and TRBJ2-7, with 11 bases aligning to TRBD1. Sequencing was performed on peripheral blood. This clonotype was sampled from a human donor in a cohort sampled during active COVID-19. CDR3 protein: CASSPSGTGGTVLSYEQYF. The sequence in DNA is TGTGCCAGCAGCCCATCCGGGACAGGGGGGACAGTGCTCTCCTACGAGCAGTACTTC.